The clone carrying this T cell receptor beta chain was recorded at least ten times. Its antigen is as yet unknown. The germline gives CDR1 SGHRS, CDR2 YFSETQ. This CDR3 has 15 residues. Trimming removed 0 bases at V and 3 bases at J, with 13 bases between. The data stem from a study of CD8+CD57+ T cells in acquired aplastic anemia. As for the study in general: Yields of DNA that came from sorted CD4+ and CD8+ cells averaged approximately 3.2 ug.

Study-wide points: Found in both controls and patients were around 31 CD8+ CDR3 sequences.

Patients chosen for sequencing had shown CD8+CD57+ cell expansion by flow cytometry. TCR beta VDJ and CDR3 were profiled, and genomic DNA was the template. One entry per CDR3 protein, called by TCRdb with MiXCR from the reads. Among about 180,000 distinct CDR3 sequences listed, approximately 48% were seen once. The rearrangement joins TRBV5-1 to TRBJ2-7; D may be TRBD1 (6 bases). The clonotype comes from a human donor with aplastic anemia. The sample comprised sorted CD4+, CD8+, or CD8+CD57+ T cells (not recorded which) from PBMCs. This chain's CDR3 is CASSLDAGASYEQYF. The CDR3 coding sequence is TGCGCCAGCAGCTTGGATGCAGGGGCGAGCTACGAGCAGTACTTC. The full variable domain, its missing parts supplied by reference TRBV5-1 and TRBJ2-7, is KAGVTQTPRYLIKTRGQQVTLSCSPISGHRSVSWYQQTPGQGLQFLFEYFSETQRNKGNFPGRFSGRQFSNSRSEMNVSTLELGDSALYLCASSLDAGASYEQYFGPGTRLTVT.